The 7 T cell receptor beta chains in this list originate from one sample, sequenced in a study of OX40 agonist ivuxolimab in advanced cancers. The assay was immunoSEQ multiplex PCR, and TCRdb's table has in-frame clones only and misses some. The sample consists of tens of thousands of clones, approximately 80% of them appearing once. The sequencing used CD4+ or CD8+ T cells sorted from blood, collected in a trial of the OX40 agonist ivuxolimab. The origin of the receptors is an adult with an advanced solid tumor such as melanoma, head and neck, liver or kidney cancer.

The V and J genes are TRBV11-2 and TRBJ2-7, with D tentatively TRBD2 (5 bases). The V gene's germline CDR1 is SGHAT and CDR2 FQNNGV. The V end was cut by 4 bases, the J end by 7 bases, with 17 bases between. The CDR3 contains 14 residues. The CDR3 loop is CASSSPGLLREQYF. As DNA, the CDR3 is TGTGCCAGCAGCTCCCCCGGACTCCTCCGAGAGCAGTACTTC.

This chain connects TRBV27 to TRBJ2-7; TRBD2 matches 9 bases. Trimming at V came to 5 bases and at J to 2 bases, leaving 4 bases not matched to a gene. This CDR3 has 14 amino acids. Germline V gene data show CDR1 as MNHEY and CDR2 as SMNVEV (reference sequence). The CDR3 sequence: CASSTPSGTYEQYF. CDR3 DNA sequence: TGTGCCAGCAGTACTCCTAGCGGGACCTACGAGCAGTACTTC.

The genes are TRBV9 and TRBJ2-5; 12 positions agree with TRBD2. TRBJ2-7 matches the DNA end more closely, so the J call is doubtful. Per germline, CDR1 SGDLS and CDR2 YYNGEE. The CDR3 is 15 amino acids. Written as DNA, the CDR3 is TGTGCCAGCAGCCCCTCCGGGACTAGCGGGTACGAGCAGTACTTC. This gives the protein CASSPSGTSGYEQYF.

Here the CDR3 reads CASSRGAGDYYEQYF. CDR3 coding DNA: TGTGCCAGCAGCAGGGGGGCCGGGGATTACTACGAGCAGTACTTC. J is TRBJ2-7 and V is TRBV5-4; D is perhaps TRBD1 or TRBD2 (6 bases each). Germline lookup yields CDR1 SGHNT and CDR2 YYREEE (reference sequence). The CDR3 runs 15 residues. The V end was cut by 4 bases, the J end by 3 bases, with 17 bases between.

V and J are TRBV4-1 and TRBJ1-2, with 11 bases that match TRBD1. V shed 0 bases, J shed 4 bases, and the junction held 7 bases outside the gene matches. Germline V gives CDR1 MGHRA, CDR2 YSYEKL. This CDR3 has 17 amino acids. CDR3 sequence: CASSQDLGDRGTYGYTF. DNA of the CDR3: TGCGCCAGCAGCCAAGATCTCGGGGACAGGGGGACCTATGGCTACACCTTC.

The chain has TRBV6-5 and TRBJ1-5; 8 nucleotides align to TRBD1. Germline values: CDR1 MNHEY, CDR2 SVGAGI. V shed 0 bases and J 7 bases; nucleotides not matched to a gene: 5. The CDR3 runs to 15 residues. As DNA, the CDR3 is TGTGCCAGCAGTTACTCTACAGGGGGGGGCCAGCCCCAGCATTTT. This encodes CASSYSTGGGQPQHF.

This chain connects TRBV5-6 to TRBJ2-1; no clear D gene. CDR3 size: 13 residues. CDR1 is SGHDT, CDR2 YYEEEE, per germline. The V gene lost 0 bases and the J gene lost 10 bases, with 11 bases spanning the gap. The DNA for the CDR3 is TGTGCCAGCAGCTTGGACTCGAAGTGGGAGCAGTTCTTC. This gives the protein CASSLDSKWEQFF.